The next 26 T cell receptor beta chains were all read from a single sample in a study of spatial heterogeneity in lung cancer. Study-wide results and limits: Tumor mutation counts were tracked by expanded intratumoral alpha and beta TCR counts.

TCRdb re-called the 5' RACE reads with MiXCR, one entry per CDR3 protein. The data show over 15,000 distinct CDR3 sequences, around 6% seen once. These receptors have no identified antigens. Time point of the sample: sample taken at primary tumor resection. This sample comprised lung tumor tissue, obtained at surgery. These receptors came from a female donor with early-stage non-small cell lung cancer.

This clonotype is termed medium-sized. The rearrangement joins TRBV6-2 or TRBV6-3 to TRBJ2-3; no firm D call. The CDR3 totals 17 residues. V gave up 2 bases and J gave up 1 base, with 16 bases separating them. Germline V CDR1 and CDR2: MNHEY, SVGEGT. The CDR3 DNA follows: TGTGCCAGCAGTTACGACCAAGTCTGGGCTGGCACAGATACGCAGTATTTT. Translation gives CASSYDQVWAGTDTQYF.

This clonotype came up many times. This chain joins TRBV27 and TRBJ1-5; maybe TRBD1 (6 bases). Germline V CDR1 and CDR2: MNHEY, SMNVEV (reference sequence). The CDR3 sequence is 15 residues long. The V and J ends lost 2 bases and 0 bases respectively, with 8 bases between them. This CDR3 reads CASSLGGGSNQPQHF. CDR3 nucleotides: TGTGCCAGCAGTTTAGGAGGGGGTAGCAATCAGCCCCAGCATTTT.

Judged by abundance, this clonotype is medium-sized. The chain is built from TRBV9 and TRBJ2-5; 14 bases match TRBD2. This CDR3 comprises 15 residues. The V segment lost 3 bases and the J segment 4 bases; nucleotides outside the gene matches: 2. From germline, CDR1 is SGDLS and CDR2 YYNGEE. In DNA, the CDR3 is TGTGCCAGCAGCGGAGGGACTAGCGGGAGAGAGACCCAGTACTTC. It yields the protein CASSGGTSGRETQYF.

This clonotype was found a few times. The chain has TRBV12-3 or TRBV12-4 and TRBJ2-4; 10 positions match TRBD2. J lost 1 base, V lost 5 bases, and 8 bases had no gene match. The CDR3 loop spans 17 amino acids. The CDR3 DNA is TGTGCCAGCAGTCCCACCCTTAGCGGGAGGGCCAAAAACATTCAGTACTTC. It specifies CASSPTLSGRAKNIQYF.

This clonotype was observed a handful of times. The chain links TRBV4-2 to TRBJ2-3, with D possibly TRBD2 on 5 matching bases. Trimming removed 5 bases at V and 0 bases at J, with 18 bases between. The CDR3 runs to 17 residues. Germline V gene lookup returns CDR1 LGHNA and CDR2 YNFKEQ. CDR3 bases: TGTGCCAGCAGCGAAAACGGCGCGGGTCTTAGCACAGATACGCAGTATTTT. It is translated as CASSENGAGLSTDTQYF.

This clonotype was picked up many times. This chain connects TRBV14 to TRBJ2-7; TRBD2 matches 7 bases. CDR3 length equals 16 residues. V lost 2 bases to trimming and J lost 4 bases; unmatched junction nucleotides: 11. Per germline, CDR1 SGHDN and CDR2 FVKESK. CDR3 bases: TGTGCCAGCAGCCAATGGGCCGGCGGGAGTCGGTACGAGCAGTACTTC. Translation: CASSQWAGGSRYEQYF.

The chain has TRBV5-1 and TRBJ2-2; unclear D gene. CDR1 SGHRS and CDR2 YFSETQ come from the germline V gene. This CDR3 spans 15 amino acids. The V gene lost 0 bases and the J gene lost 1 base, with 7 bases spanning the gap. CDR3 in DNA: TGCGCCAGCAGCTTGGCCTCAAAGAACACCGGGGAGCTGTTTTTT. Its translation: CASSLASKNTGELFF.

The chain employs TRBV12-3 or TRBV12-4 and TRBJ2-2; a weak D match, TRBD2 (6 bases). Trimming removed 6 bases at V and 4 bases at J, with 9 bases between. The CDR3 runs 13 residues. This CDR3 is CASRGTFTGELFF. Written as DNA, the CDR3 is TGTGCCAGCAGGGGGACTTTCACCGGGGAGCTGTTTTTT.

This clonotype counts as medium-sized (0.01 to 0.1%). V and J are TRBV28 and TRBJ1-1; unclear D gene. Trimming removed 2 bases from V and 2 bases from J, with 6 bases in between. CDR3 length equals 13 residues. CDR1 is MDHEN and CDR2 is SYDVKM in the germline V gene. CDR3 amino acids: CASSLGSNTEAFF. The CDR3 DNA follows: TGTGCCAGCAGTTTAGGGAGTAACACTGAAGCTTTCTTT.

This clonotype was recorded many times. The rearrangement joins TRBV12-3 or TRBV12-4 to TRBJ2-6, with 9 bases aligning to TRBD1. The CDR3 is 16 amino acids. V was pared by 3 bases and J by 4 bases, with 4 bases of the junction left unmatched. The CDR3 nucleotides are TGTGCCAGCAGTTTCGGGACAGGGACCGGGGCCAACGTCCTGACTTTC. Its protein is CASSFGTGTGANVLTF.

At least ten counts were recorded for this clonotype. This chain uses TRBV11-2 with TRBJ2-1; D is possibly TRBD1 (7 bases). CDR1 SGHAT and CDR2 FQNNGV come from the germline V gene. The V end was cut by 6 bases, the J end by 5 bases, with 14 bases between. The CDR3 length is 14 residues. CDR3 nucleotide sequence: TGTGCCAGCAGACCAGGGGGGCCCAACAATGAGCAGTTCTTC. It yields the protein CASRPGGPNNEQFF.

This clonotype was seen many times. The chain uses TRBV20-1 and TRBJ1-1; D is perhaps TRBD1 (6 bases). The CDR3 sequence is 14 residues long. Germline CDR1 DFQATT, CDR2 SNEGSKA (reference sequence). Trimming cost V 3 bases and J 4 bases, with 15 bases left between them. CDR3 region: CSASEQGRSTEAFF. In DNA, the CDR3 is TGCAGTGCTAGCGAACAGGGTCGAAGCACTGAAGCTTTCTTT.

The rearrangement links TRBV10-3 to TRBJ1-2; possibly TRBD1 for D (5 bases). Germline V lookup: CDR1 ENHRY, CDR2 SYGVKD. V was cut by 7 bases and J by 4 bases, with 16 bases left in between. There are 14 residues in the CDR3. CDR3: CAINLQGSSYGYTF. The DNA for the CDR3 is TGTGCCATCAATCTGCAGGGTAGCTCCTATGGCTACACCTTC.

This clonotype has just a few counts. Germline and junction disagree at one end, which may indicate a read error. V usage is TRBV7-7 and J usage is TRBJ2-7; maybe TRBD2 (5 bases). The CDR3 runs to 15 residues. Germline V gives CDR1 SSHAT, CDR2 FNYEAQ (reference sequence). CDR3 DNA sequence: TGTGCTAGCAGCTTAGCTGGCGGGCCCTCCTACGAGCAGTACTTC. It yields the protein CASSLAGGPSYEQYF.

This clonotype has at least ten counts. This chain connects TRBV19 to TRBJ1-5, with a tentative D call TRBD1 (6 bases). Trimming took 7 bases from V and 0 from J, leaving 10 bases between them. The CDR3 sequence is 14 residues long. CDR1 and CDR2 (germline): LNHDA, SQIVND (reference sequence). CDR3 sequence reads: CASMDRYSNQPQHF. In DNA, the CDR3 is TGTGCCAGTATGGACAGATATAGCAATCAGCCCCAGCATTTT.

J is TRBJ2-7 and V is TRBV12-3 or TRBV12-4; tentatively, D is TRBD2 (5 bases). The V and J ends lost 3 bases and 1 base respectively, with 22 bases between them. This CDR3 has 18 amino acids. CDR3 in amino acids: CASSLGRNLRAHSYEQYF. In nucleotides, the CDR3 is TGTGCCAGCAGTTTGGGCCGAAACCTGAGGGCCCATTCCTACGAGCAGTACTTC.

By frequency in the sample, this clonotype is medium-sized (0.01 to 0.1%). The chain joins TRBV27 to TRBJ1-1; D possibly corresponds to TRBD1 (5 bases). Trimming left V 1 base short and J 1 base short, with 22 bases between. In germline, CDR1 is MNHEY, CDR2 SMNVEV (reference sequence). The CDR3 sequence is 19 residues long. The CDR3 here is CASSLLGGSGARTNTEAFF. The CDR3 DNA is TGTGCCAGCAGTTTATTAGGAGGCTCCGGGGCCCGGACGAACACTGAAGCTTTCTTT.

This clonotype was counted at least ten times. The chain couples TRBV27 to TRBJ2-4; possible D gene TRBD1, 6 bases. V shed 0 bases and J shed 5 bases, with 11 bases lying between them. This CDR3 is 15 amino acids long. Germline lookup yields CDR1 MNHEY and CDR2 SMNVEV (reference sequence). CDR3 sequence reads: CASSLSRDTENIQYF. The CDR3 region has the DNA TGTGCCAGCAGTTTATCGAGGGACACCGAAAACATTCAGTACTTC.

V usage is TRBV27 and J usage is TRBJ2-5, with TRBD1 as a possible D gene (5 bases). The CDR3 is 15 residues long. CDR1 is MNHEY, CDR2 SMNVEV, per germline (reference sequence). Trimming shortened V by 2 bases and J by 0 bases, and 10 bases separated the two germline ends. For the CDR3, the DNA is TGTGCCAGCAGTTTAGCAGGGCCTGACCAAGAGACCCAGTACTTC. Encoded protein: CASSLAGPDQETQYF.

This clonotype has more than one count but fewer than ten. CDR3 DNA sequence: TGTGCCAGCAGCTTAAGTCCGGGGGCTAATGAAAAACTGTTTTTT. Protein product: CASSLSPGANEKLFF. The chain combines TRBV11-2 with TRBJ1-4, with D maybe TRBD1 (5 bases). With 2 bases removed from V and 3 bases from J, the gap between germline ends came to 10 bases. CDR1 and CDR2 (germline): SGHAT, FQNNGV. This CDR3 is 15 amino acids long.

This clonotype was recorded at least ten times. The chain has TRBV6-1 and TRBJ2-3; 7 bases map to TRBD1. V dropped 11 bases and J dropped 3; count of bases not matched to a gene: 14. Germline lookup yields CDR1 MNHNS and CDR2 SASEGT. This CDR3 contains 15 residues. CDR3 residues: CAGQSRDSRTDTQYF. CDR3 sequence (DNA): TGTGCCGGCCAAAGCCGGGACAGCAGAACAGATACGCAGTATTTT.

This clonotype occurred a few times. The rearrangement links TRBV7-6 to TRBJ2-1; the D gene is possibly TRBD2 (6 bases). CDR1 is SGHVS, CDR2 FNYEAQ, per germline. The CDR3 totals 16 residues. V lost 3 bases to trimming and J lost 5 bases, with 17 bases between them. The CDR3 sequence is CASSFLTGDDHNEQFF. CDR3 DNA: TGTGCCAGCAGCTTTTTAACGGGAGACGATCACAATGAGCAGTTCTTC.

In its sample, this clonotype was seen many times. This chain connects TRBV11-1 to TRBJ2-1, with 11 bases identical to TRBD2. Germline assignment: CDR1 SGHAT and CDR2 FQDESV (reference sequence). V lost 2 bases, J lost 1 base, and 4 bases stayed unmatched. This CDR3 spans 17 amino acids. In nucleotides, the CDR3 is TGTGCCAGCAGCTTAAATCCTAGCGGGAGGTCCTACAATGAGCAGTTCTTC. This gives the protein CASSLNPSGRSYNEQFF.

This clonotype is labeled as medium-sized. The rearrangement uses TRBV15 and TRBJ2-5, with D uncertain. This CDR3 contains 13 residues. Germline assignment: CDR1 LNHNV and CDR2 YYDKDF (reference sequence). V was pared by 1 base and J by 6 bases, with 9 bases between. In DNA form, the CDR3 reads TGTGCCACCAGCAGAGTCCATTCGCAGACCCAGTACTTC. It yields the protein CATSRVHSQTQYF.

This clonotype was counted ten times or more. V gene TRBV7-2 combines with J gene TRBJ2-7; D may match TRBD1 or TRBD2 (5 bases each). V gave up 1 base and J gave up 6 bases, with 10 bases separating them. The CDR3 consists of 13 residues. Germline CDR1 SGHTA, CDR2 FQGNSA. The DNA of the CDR3 is TGTGCCAGCAGCTTAGGGGGGACGCCCGAGCAGTACTTC. This gives the protein CASSLGGTPEQYF.

This clonotype was counted ten times or more. The chain has TRBV2 and TRBJ1-1; tentative D call: TRBD1 (5 bases). This CDR3 has 14 residues. Trimming pared 4 bases from V and 1 base from J, leaving 10 bases between. Germline CDR1 is SNHLY and CDR2 is FYNNEI. CDR3 DNA sequence: TGTGCCAGCAGTGCGGGACCGTCGAACACTGAAGCTTTCTTT. Protein product: CASSAGPSNTEAFF.